A selection of T cell receptor beta chains follows, all from one sample in a study of Graves' ophthalmopathy and Graves' hyperthyroidism. TCRdb processed the multiplex PCR reads anew with MiXCR; each CDR3 protein has one entry. The sample shows 1 million to 1.3 million distinct CDR3 sequences, roughly two fifths of them seen only once. Sequencing input: peripheral blood or thyroid tissue (not recorded which). These receptors were obtained from an adult man with Graves' hyperthyroidism. Both conserved end residues are part of each CDR3. Fields, in order: J gene, V gene, clone size, D gene, CDR3 protein, CDR3 DNA. The D gene is left open where the match is weak. A clone size is listed for some rows: how often the clone was seen (once, few, many), or a class if it is expanded.

TRBJ1-1 TRBV4-3 many - CASSHRGSGNTEAFF TGCGCCAGCAGCCATAGGGGCTCAGGGAACACTGAAGCTTTCTTT
TRBJ1-6 TRBV6-5 many - CASSYVGQGNRSPLHF TGTGCCAGCAGTTACGTGGGACAAGGGAACCGTTCACCCCTCCACTTT
TRBJ2-7 TRBV5-4 - - CASSLSGQSVYEQYF TGTGCCAGCAGCCTAAGTGGACAGTCTGTGTACGAGCAGTACTTC
TRBJ2-6 TRBV7-6 many - CASSISGVSGANVLTF TGTGCCAGCAGCATCTCAGGGGTCTCCGGGGCCAACGTCCTGACTTTC
TRBJ1-1 TRBV6-5 - - CASSPTGSSMMNTEAFF TGTGCCAGCAGTCCAACAGGGAGTTCTATGATGAACACTGAAGCTTTCTTT
TRBJ1-2 TRBV4-3 many TRBD1 CASSQAGTGGWYGYTF TGCGCCAGCAGCCAAGCCGGGACAGGGGGATGGTATGGCTACACCTTC
TRBJ2-5 TRBV10-2 - - CASSRRGTGAQETQYF TGCGCCAGCAGCCGCCGGGGTACGGGGGCCCAAGAGACCCAGTACTTC
TRBJ2-7 TRBV25-1 many - CASSDSRRGAYEQYF TGTGCCAGCAGTGATTCGCGCAGGGGCGCTTACGAGCAGTACTTC
TRBJ2-7 TRBV9 - - CASSPPGFHEQYF TGTGCCAGCTCACCACCGGGCTTCCACGAGCAGTACTTC
TRBJ1-3 TRBV7-2 - - CASSLLQGQLVGNTIYF TGTGCCAGCAGCTTACTCCAGGGGCAACTCGTGGGAAACACCATATATTTT
TRBJ1-2 TRBV29-1 many TRBD1 CSVVGGDRDHPSYGYTF TGCAGCGTTGTAGGGGGAGACAGGGATCATCCCTCCTATGGCTACACCTTC
TRBJ2-2 TRBV20-1 few TRBD2 CSASPVSGGRKGTGELFF TGCAGTGCTAGCCCCGTTTCGGGGGGGCGTAAGGGCACCGGGGAGCTGTTTTTT
TRBJ1-5 TRBV20-1 - - CSANVQGDQPQHF TGCAGTGCTAATGTACAGGGAGATCAGCCCCAGCATTTT
TRBJ2-5 TRBV29-1 many TRBD1 CSDSGTGGSETQYF TGCAGCGACTCCGGGACAGGGGGGTCAGAGACCCAGTACTTC
TRBJ1-2 TRBV29-1 - - CSVGVWWDMGRYTF TGCAGCGTTGGTGTGTGGTGGGACATGGGCCGCTACACCTTC
TRBJ2-5 TRBV5-1 many - CASSPTPGEVQYF TGCGCCAGCAGCCCGACTCCGGGGGAAGTCCAGTACTTC